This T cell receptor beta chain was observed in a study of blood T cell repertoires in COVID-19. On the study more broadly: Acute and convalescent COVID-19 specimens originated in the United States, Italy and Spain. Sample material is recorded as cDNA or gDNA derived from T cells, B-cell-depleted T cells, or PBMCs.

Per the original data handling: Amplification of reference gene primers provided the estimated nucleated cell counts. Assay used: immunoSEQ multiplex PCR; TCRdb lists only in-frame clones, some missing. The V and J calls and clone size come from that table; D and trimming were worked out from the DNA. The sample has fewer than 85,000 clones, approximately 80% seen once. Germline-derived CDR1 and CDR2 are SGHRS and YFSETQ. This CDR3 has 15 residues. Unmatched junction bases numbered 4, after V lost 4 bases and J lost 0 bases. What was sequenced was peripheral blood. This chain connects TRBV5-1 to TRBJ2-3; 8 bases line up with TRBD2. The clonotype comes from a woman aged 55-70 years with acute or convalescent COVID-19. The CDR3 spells CASSTIAGSTDTQYF. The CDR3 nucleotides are TGCGCCAGCAGCACAATAGCGGGAAGCACAGATACGCAGTATTTT.